A single sample is the source of the 5 T cell receptor beta chains below, sequenced in a study of T cells in Graves' hyperthyroidism and ophthalmopathy. TCR beta CDR3 sequences were amplified from RNA transcripts. TCR CDR3 regions were first amplified by RT-PCR with HTBI primers. TCRdb re-called the multiplex PCR reads through MiXCR, storing one row per CDR3 protein. Found here are approximately 520,000 distinct CDR3 sequences, about 20% of them singletons; the top ten hold 26%. Sequenced material: blood. These receptors came from a man between 18 and 29 years old with Graves' hyperthyroidism.

The rearrangement uses TRBV6-1 and TRBJ1-1; tentatively, D is TRBD1 (6 bases). Germline lookup yields CDR1 MNHNS and CDR2 SASEGT. Trimming shortened V by 3 bases and J by 4 bases, and 9 bases separated the two germline ends. This CDR3 contains 13 residues. CDR3 bases: TGTGCCAGCAGTGACACAGGGTTCACTGAAGCTTTCTTT. Amino acids: CASSDTGFTEAFF.

There are a few counts of this clonotype. This chain joins TRBV3-1 and TRBJ1-3; D is uncertain. Germline lookup yields CDR1 LGHDT and CDR2 YNNKEL (reference sequence). There are 17 residues in the CDR3. V was cut by 4 bases and J by 0 bases, with 16 bases left in between. DNA of the CDR3: TGTGCCAGCAGCCGAAGAATAACAGACTTCTCTGGAAACACCATATATTTT. It encodes CASSRRITDFSGNTIYF.

This sequence joins TRBV28 and TRBJ2-6; D not certain. Per germline, CDR1 MDHEN and CDR2 SYDVKM. Trimming removed 6 bases from V and 1 base from J, with 10 bases in between. This CDR3 contains 15 residues. DNA of the CDR3: TGTGCCAGCAGCATTGCAGGTTCTGGGGCCAACGTCCTGACTTTC. As protein: CASSIAGSGANVLTF.

This chain joins TRBV24-1 and TRBJ2-7; the match to TRBD1 covers 10 bases. Germline V gene sequence: CDR1 KGHDR, CDR2 SFDVKD. J lost 5 bases, V lost 3 bases, and 6 bases had no gene match. The CDR3 covers 15 residues. CDR3 coding DNA: TGTGCCACCAGTGATACGGGACAGGGGTCCCACGAGCAGTACTTC. It encodes CATSDTGQGSHEQYF.

There are many counts of this clonotype. The chain links TRBV28 to TRBJ2-7; no firm D call. The CDR3 runs to 14 residues. V was trimmed by 3 bases and J by 4 bases, leaving 13 bases between them. Germline V CDR1 and CDR2: MDHEN, SYDVKM. The CDR3 loop is CASSLGRTIYEQYF. CDR3 DNA sequence: TGTGCCAGCAGTTTGGGCAGGACGATTTACGAGCAGTACTTC.